This TCR beta chain comes out of a study of monozygotic twins with inflammatory bowel disease. TCRdb reprocessed the 5' RACE reads and reports one entry per CDR3 protein, with no DNA. The repertoire table contains 210,000 or so distinct CDR3 sequences. From germline, CDR1 is SGHRS and CDR2 YFSETQ. The CDR3 sequence is 15 residues long. This receptor was identified in a human donor with ulcerative colitis or Crohn's disease, or a healthy co-twin of an affected twin (not recorded which). This chain joins TRBV5-1 and TRBJ2-3. Input material: blood. The CDR3 spells CASSLETIFTDTQYF.